This TCR beta chain comes out of a study of molecular identifiers for immune sequencing clone quantification. Findings and limits, study-wide: Highly expanded clone sizes could be underestimated through barcode sharing by identical TCR molecules. Clones carrying above 20 RNA copies accounted for over 99% of effector molecules, under 1% in naive cells.

Concerning this clonotype itself: Its antigen is not known. The CDR3 ends on some other residue instead of the conserved phenylalanine or tryptophan, so this is likely a read error.

Libraries used roughly 20,000 to 1,100,000 sorted naive CD8 T cells and 10%, 30% or 50% RNA input. Libraries of bulk TCR were made by previously described methods (with listed TCR primers). Via MiXCR, TCRdb re-called the PCR reads, giving one row per CDR3 protein. In the table there are hundreds of thousands of distinct CDR3 sequences, 20% of which are singletons. V was trimmed by 1 base and J by 3 bases, leaving 10 bases between them. Germline CDR1 reads LNHNV; CDR2 reads YYDKDF (reference sequence). This CDR3 has 15 amino acids. Sequencing was performed on naive CD8+ T cells from blood, with Jurkat cell RNA spiked in. Subset specified: FACS-sorted CD8+CD4-CCR7+CD45RA+ naive T cells. The V and J genes are TRBV15 and TRBJ1-5; perhaps TRBD1 as D (6 bases). The sequence was obtained from a human donor in good health. Some libraries in this study had Jurkat cell RNA spiked in. CDR3 residues: CATSRAPGDNQPQHS. DNA of the CDR3: TGTGCCACCAGCAGAGCGCCAGGGGACAATCAGCCCCAGCATTCT.